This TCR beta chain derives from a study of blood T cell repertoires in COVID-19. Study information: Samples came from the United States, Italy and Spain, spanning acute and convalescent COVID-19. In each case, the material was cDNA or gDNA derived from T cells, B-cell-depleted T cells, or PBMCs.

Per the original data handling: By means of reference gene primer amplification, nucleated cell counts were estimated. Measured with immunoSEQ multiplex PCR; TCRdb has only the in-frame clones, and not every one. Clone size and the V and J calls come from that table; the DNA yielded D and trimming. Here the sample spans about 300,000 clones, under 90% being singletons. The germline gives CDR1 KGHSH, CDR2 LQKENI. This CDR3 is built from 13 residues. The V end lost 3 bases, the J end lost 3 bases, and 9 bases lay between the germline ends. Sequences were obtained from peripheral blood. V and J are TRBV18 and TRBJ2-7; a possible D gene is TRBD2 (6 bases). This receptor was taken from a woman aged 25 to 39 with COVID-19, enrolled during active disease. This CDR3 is CASSPFGGYEQYF. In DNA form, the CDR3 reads TGTGCCAGCTCACCTTTCGGGGGCTACGAGCAGTACTTC. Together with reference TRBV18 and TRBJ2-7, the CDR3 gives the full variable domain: NAGVMQNPRHLVRRRGQEARLRCSPMKGHSHVYWYRQLPEEGLKFMVYLQKENIIDESGMPKERFSAEFPKEGPSILRIQQVVRGDSAAYFCASSPFGGYEQYFGPGTRLTVT.